These 24 T cell receptor beta chains came from one sample sequenced in a study of identical twins. From the 5' RACE reads, TCRdb called clonotypes with MiXCR, one entry per CDR3 protein. Among fewer than 450,000 distinct CDR3 sequences listed, about 9% were seen once. Sequenced: naive T cells sorted from blood. These TCRs come from a woman aged 50 to 65 in good health.

J is TRBJ2-1 and V is TRBV5-1; D may be TRBD2 (5 bases). V lost 0 bases and J 6 bases, leaving 13 bases between the germline ends. This CDR3 comprises 15 residues. CDR1 is SGHRS, CDR2 YFSETQ, per germline. CDR3 sequence reads: CASSLAPDYLNEQFF. DNA of the CDR3: TGCGCCAGCAGCTTGGCCCCCGACTACCTCAATGAGCAGTTCTTC.

This clonotype occurred a few times. The V call is TRBV7-8, the J call TRBJ1-5, with D uncertain. Trimming took off 5 bases at V and 7 bases at J, with 15 bases between the two ends. Germline CDR1 and CDR2: SGHVS and FQNEAQ. CDR3 size: 14 residues. The chain's CDR3 is CASSLRPVSQPQHF. DNA for the CDR3: TGTGCCAGCAGCCTGAGACCCGTTTCGCAGCCCCAGCATTTT.

The genes are TRBV4-1 and TRBJ2-3, with D perhaps matching TRBD1 or TRBD2 (5 bases each). Germline values: CDR1 MGHRA, CDR2 YSYEKL. The CDR3 spans 14 residues. V was clipped by 4 bases and J by 6 bases, with 14 bases between them. CDR3 nucleotide sequence: TGCGCCAGCAGCCGTCCTACCTGGGGGGATACGCAGTATTTT. It specifies CASSRPTWGDTQYF.

Many counts were recorded for this clonotype. This sequence joins TRBV7-8 and TRBJ1-5; weak D call: TRBD1 (6 bases). V lost 8 bases and J 3 bases, leaving 11 bases between the germline ends. CDR3 length: 13 amino acids. From germline, CDR1 is SGHVS and CDR2 FQNEAQ. The CDR3 DNA follows: TGTGCCAGCCGTAACAGGGTCAATCAGCCCCAGCATTTT. The encoded protein is CASRNRVNQPQHF. Full variable domain (remainder filled in from reference TRBV7-8 and TRBJ1-5): GAGVSQSPRYKVAKRGQDVALRCDPISGHVSLFWYQQALGQGPEFLTYFQNEAQLDKSGLPSDRFFAERPEGSVSTLKIQRTQQEDSAVYLCASRNRVNQPQHFGDGTRLSIL.

There are a few counts of this clonotype. V gene TRBV6-5 combines with J gene TRBJ2-7; possible D gene TRBD2, 5 bases. CDR1 and CDR2 from the germline V gene are MNHEY and SVGAGI. This CDR3 comprises 14 residues. Trimming took off 0 bases at V and 3 bases at J, with 9 bases between the two ends. CDR3: CASSYSRANYEQYV. CDR3 coding DNA: TGTGCCAGCAGTTACTCGAGGGCAAACTACGAGCAGTACGTC.

This clonotype was detected ten times or more. V and J are TRBV5-6 and TRBJ2-4; D is uncertain. The CDR3 is made up of 17 amino acids. CDR1 SGHDT and CDR2 YYEEEE come from the germline V gene. The V gene lost 1 base and the J gene lost 0 bases, with 14 bases spanning the gap. The DNA for the CDR3 is TGTGCCAGCAGCTTGAGTCCGGTGGCACTAGCCAAAAACATTCAGTACTTC. It yields the protein CASSLSPVALAKNIQYF.

The chain has TRBV20-1 and TRBJ2-1; 8 bases match TRBD2. This CDR3 contains 16 residues. The germline CDR1 and CDR2 sequences are DFQATT and SNEGSKA (reference sequence). V was pared by 6 bases and J by 7 bases, with 17 bases of the junction left unmatched. Written as DNA, the CDR3 is TGCAGTGCCCCTTTAATAATAGCGGGAACTGGGAATGAGCAGTTCTTC. Protein sequence: CSAPLIIAGTGNEQFF.

This clonotype was seen once. Compared with germline, one end of the junction differs, possibly owing to a read error. The V call is TRBV7-9, the J call TRBJ1-4; D not certain. This CDR3 spans 13 amino acids. Germline CDR1 is SEHNR and CDR2 is FQNEAQ (reference sequence). The CDR3 is CTSSSRPNEKLFF. In DNA form, the CDR3 reads TGTACCAGCAGCTCCCGCCCGAATGAAAAACTGTTTTTT.

The rearrangement joins TRBV7-2 to TRBJ2-7, with 8 bases matching TRBD1. CDR3 length: 16 residues. Germline V gene sequence: CDR1 SGHTA, CDR2 FQGNSA. Unmatched junction bases numbered 10, after V lost 4 bases and J lost 2 bases. Here the CDR3 reads CASSSGPGGPTYEQYF. In DNA, the CDR3 is TGTGCCAGCAGCTCCGGCCCAGGGGGCCCTACCTACGAGCAGTACTTC.

This clonotype came up a few times. V and J are TRBV6-5 and TRBJ2-3, with 10 bases fitting TRBD2. V lost 5 bases and J lost 14; bases outside the gene matches: 7. The CDR3 has 12 residues. Germline V CDR1 and CDR2: MNHEY, SVGAGI. The CDR3 loop reads CASSTKAGGPYF. CDR3 coding DNA: TGTGCCAGCAGTACTAAAGCGGGAGGGCCGTATTTT.

V and J are TRBV20-1 and TRBJ2-3; TRBD1 might be the D (6 bases). The CDR3 is 14 amino acids. Germline values: CDR1 DFQATT, CDR2 SNEGSKA (reference sequence). V lost 5 bases, J lost 2 bases, and 14 bases lay in between. The CDR3 region is CSALGARYTDTQYF. The CDR3 coding sequence is TGCAGTGCTTTGGGGGCCAGGTACACAGATACGCAGTATTTT.

This chain uses TRBV7-3 with TRBJ1-6; no firm D call. CDR3 size: 14 residues. The ends were cut back, 2 bases at V and 5 bases at J, with 7 bases in the middle. Per germline, CDR1 SGHTA and CDR2 FQGTGA. CDR3 residues: CASSLGKDNSPLHF. In nucleotides, the CDR3 is TGTGCCAGCAGCTTAGGGAAGGATAATTCACCCCTCCACTTT.

This clonotype turned up a few times. V gene TRBV12-3 or TRBV12-4 combines with J gene TRBJ2-3, with 7 nucleotides matching TRBD1. The CDR3 contains 15 residues. Trimming removed 7 bases from V and 3 bases from J; junction bases left unmatched: 10. CDR3 sequence reads: CASNADRVVTDTQYF. DNA for the CDR3: TGTGCCAGCAACGCCGACAGGGTGGTGACAGATACGCAGTATTTT.

The V and J genes are TRBV5-1 and TRBJ2-3; possibly TRBD2 for D (5 bases). The germline CDR1 and CDR2 sequences are SGHRS and YFSETQ. The CDR3 is made up of 14 amino acids. V dropped 3 bases and J dropped 2 bases, with 10 bases sitting between them. CDR3 sequence: CASSSRVTTDTQYF. As DNA, the CDR3 is TGCGCCAGCAGCTCGAGGGTCACCACAGATACGCAGTATTTT. The full variable domain, with the rest looked up from reference TRBV5-1 and TRBJ2-3, is KAGVTQTPRYLIKTRGQQVTLSCSPISGHRSVSWYQQTPGQGLQFLFEYFSETQRNKGNFPGRFSGRQFSNSRSEMNVSTLELGDSALYLCASSSRVTTDTQYFGPGTRLTVL.

The chain is built from TRBV27 and TRBJ1-5; D gene uncertain. V dropped 0 bases and J dropped 7 bases, with 13 bases sitting between them. CDR1 is MNHEY, CDR2 SMNVEV, per germline (reference sequence). There are 15 residues in the CDR3. Here the CDR3 reads CASSLSVAVGQPQHF. The DNA for the CDR3 is TGTGCCAGCAGTTTATCGGTAGCGGTCGGACAGCCCCAGCATTTT.

This clonotype was counted between two and nine times. V and J are TRBV29-1 and TRBJ1-1; D is ambiguous. Trimming removed 5 bases from V and 7 bases from J, with 8 bases in between. The CDR3 covers 10 residues. The V gene's germline CDR1 is SQVTM and CDR2 ANQGSEA. The CDR3 loop is CSVRQIEAFF. The CDR3 DNA reads TGCAGCGTTCGGCAGATTGAAGCTTTCTTT.

The chain uses TRBV3-1 and TRBJ1-1; no firm D call. The CDR3 spans 15 residues. Trimming cost V 0 bases and J 7 bases, with 15 bases left between them. Germline V gene lookup returns CDR1 LGHDT and CDR2 YNNKEL (reference sequence). CDR3 bases: TGTGCCAGCAGCCAAGAAAAAAGGACCCATGATGAAGCTTTCTTT. Protein: CASSQEKRTHDEAFF.

The sample holds a few counts of this clonotype. The chain has TRBV20-1 and TRBJ2-3, with D uncertain. The CDR3 has 14 residues. Germline assignment: CDR1 DFQATT and CDR2 SNEGSKA (reference sequence). Trimming took 6 bases from V and 5 from J, leaving 18 bases between them. CDR3 bases: TGCAGTGCACCCAGACTGGCTACGATAGATACGCAGTATTTT. Its translation is CSAPRLATIDTQYF.

This clonotype was detected only a few times. The V and J genes are TRBV5-1 and TRBJ2-5; D unclear. CDR1 SGHRS and CDR2 YFSETQ come from the germline V gene. The CDR3 spans 15 residues. Trimming shortened V by 0 bases and J by 1 base, and 10 bases separated the two germline ends. CDR3 bases: TGCGCCAGCAGCTTGGCAGACTTGCTCCAAGAGACCCAGTACTTC. It specifies CASSLADLLQETQYF.

The chain recombines TRBV5-1 with TRBJ2-3; D gene unclear. Germline V gives CDR1 SGHRS, CDR2 YFSETQ. With 0 bases removed from V and 4 bases from J, the gap between germline ends came to 12 bases. The CDR3 is 15 residues long. The CDR3 is CASSLVLRVSDTQYF. The CDR3 region has the DNA TGCGCCAGCAGCTTGGTTCTTAGGGTTTCAGATACGCAGTATTTT.

The chain links TRBV10-3 to TRBJ2-1, with D perhaps TRBD2 (5 bases). The V and J ends lost 0 bases and 8 bases respectively, with 8 bases between them. This CDR3 has 13 amino acids. Looked up from germline, CDR1 is ENHRY and CDR2 is SYGVKD. The chain's CDR3 is CAISESGRDEQFF. DNA of the CDR3: TGTGCCATCAGTGAGTCTGGGCGGGATGAGCAGTTCTTC.

This clonotype came up many times. V usage is TRBV7-3 and J usage is TRBJ2-3; D remains unclear. Germline loops: CDR1 SGHTA, CDR2 FQGTGA. The CDR3 runs 15 residues. The V and J ends lost 2 bases and 0 bases respectively, with 9 bases between them. CDR3 DNA sequence: TGTGCCAGCAGCTTATCACCGCAGAGCACAGATACGCAGTATTTT. It encodes CASSLSPQSTDTQYF.

This clonotype was detected many times. This chain connects TRBV29-1 to TRBJ2-3; maybe TRBD2 (6 bases). V was pared by 7 bases and J by 4 bases, with 21 bases between. This CDR3 has 15 amino acids. Germline V gene lookup returns CDR1 SQVTM and CDR2 ANQGSEA. CDR3 sequence: CSGGSEAGRSDTQYF. DNA for the CDR3: TGCAGCGGGGGAAGCGAGGCGGGACGGTCAGATACGCAGTATTTT.

This clonotype was seen only a few times. The V and J genes are TRBV28 and TRBJ1-2, with 11 bases identical to TRBD1. The CDR3 length is 16 residues. Trimming cost V 6 bases and J 4 bases; bases outside gene matches: 10. CDR1 is MDHEN, CDR2 SYDVKM, per germline. The CDR3 region has the DNA TGTGCCAGCAGGAGTTCTGGGACAGGGGGAATCTATGGCTACACCTTC. Encoded protein: CASRSSGTGGIYGYTF.